This TCR beta chain emerged from a study of CD8 T cells in Susac syndrome. RNA in amounts of roughly 0.5 to 1 ug was reverse transcribed with random hexamers. TCRdb reanalysed the immunoSEQ multiplex PCR reads using MiXCR and keeps one entry per CDR3 protein. The repertoire holds some 150,000 distinct CDR3 sequences, with approximately 96% as singletons. The CDR3 contains 15 residues. Trimming pared 0 bases from V and 4 bases from J, leaving 16 bases between. Germline V gene data show CDR1 as SQVTM and CDR2 as ANQGSEA. This clonotype was obtained from a human donor with Susac syndrome. The chain has TRBV29-1 and TRBJ2-7; D possibly corresponds to TRBD2 (6 bases). The sequencing sample was made of CD4+ T cells from PBMCs. CDR3 in DNA: TGCAGCGTTGAAGATGCGGGACGGGGAGAATACGAGCAGTACTTC. This sequence encodes CSVEDAGRGEYEQYF.